These T cell receptor beta chains were read from a single sample in a study of blood T cell repertoires in COVID-19. TCRdb's table, derived via immunoSEQ multiplex PCR, lists solely in-frame clones and lacks some. The table includes about 220,000 clones, about four fifths detected once. The source material was peripheral blood. The receptors here all came from a woman of 80 years or more with acute or convalescent COVID-19. Both conserved end residues are part of each CDR3. Each record gives: D gene, V gene, J gene, clone size, CDR3 DNA, CDR3 protein. D genes are given only for firm matches. Only some rows state a clone size, as once, few, many or a class for expanded clones.

d_gene: .
v_gene: TRBV11-3
j_gene: TRBJ2-7
abundance: .
CDR3nt: TGTGCCAGCAGCTTATTAGTCTGGTCCCACGAGCAGTACTTC
CDR3aa: CASSLLVWSHEQYF

d_gene: .
v_gene: TRBV19
j_gene: TRBJ2-2
abundance: .
CDR3nt: TGTGCCAGTACCCCCGACTATTACACCGGGGAGCTGTTTTTT
CDR3aa: CASTPDYYTGELFF

d_gene: TRBD2
v_gene: TRBV19
j_gene: TRBJ2-1
abundance: .
CDR3nt: TGTGCCAGTAGTACGCTGGACGGGGGGTCAAACAATGAGCAGTTCTTC
CDR3aa: CASSTLDGGSNNEQFF

d_gene: TRBD1
v_gene: TRBV19
j_gene: TRBJ1-3
abundance: .
CDR3nt: TGTGCCAGTAGCCCCCTGCGGACAGGGGGAAACACCATATATTTT
CDR3aa: CASSPLRTGGNTIYF

d_gene: TRBD1
v_gene: TRBV25-1
j_gene: TRBJ1-2
abundance: .
CDR3nt: TGTGCCAGCAGTGAGAGGGGGCTCGGGAACGGCTACACCTTC
CDR3aa: CASSERGLGNGYTF

d_gene: TRBD1
v_gene: TRBV6-2/TRBV6-3
j_gene: TRBJ2-7
abundance: .
CDR3nt: TGTGCCAGCAGTTACCCACTTTTCGGGACAGGGAAAAACGAGCAGTACTTC
CDR3aa: CASSYPLFGTGKNEQYF

d_gene: .
v_gene: TRBV12-3/TRBV12-4
j_gene: TRBJ2-7
abundance: .
CDR3nt: TGTGCCAGCAGTTCGGGCGGGACCTACGAGCAGTACTTC
CDR3aa: CASSSGGTYEQYF

d_gene: TRBD1
v_gene: TRBV7-9
j_gene: TRBJ2-7
abundance: .
CDR3nt: TGTGCCAGCAGCCCTGGACAGGGGTTCTCCTACGAGCAGTACTTC
CDR3aa: CASSPGQGFSYEQYF

d_gene: .
v_gene: TRBV29-1
j_gene: TRBJ1-1
abundance: few
CDR3nt: TGCAGCGCGCTCATGGCCCGCGGCACTGAAGCTTTCTTT
CDR3aa: CSALMARGTEAFF

d_gene: .
v_gene: TRBV9
j_gene: TRBJ1-4
abundance: .
CDR3nt: TGTGCCAGCAGCGGAGCCGGGAAAGAAAAACTGTTTTTT
CDR3aa: CASSGAGKEKLFF

d_gene: .
v_gene: TRBV19
j_gene: TRBJ1-5
abundance: .
CDR3nt: TGTGCCAGTAAAAGCGGGGGCGGAAGTCAGCCCCAGCATTTT
CDR3aa: CASKSGGGSQPQHF

d_gene: .
v_gene: TRBV27
j_gene: TRBJ1-2
abundance: .
CDR3nt: TGTGCCAGCAGTCAAGGGGCCGTCTATGGCTACACCTTC
CDR3aa: CASSQGAVYGYTF

d_gene: .
v_gene: TRBV7-2
j_gene: TRBJ1-3
abundance: .
CDR3nt: TGTGCCAGCACCCCCGAGCCCGGAAACACCATATATTTT
CDR3aa: CASTPEPGNTIYF

d_gene: .
v_gene: TRBV24-1
j_gene: TRBJ1-2
abundance: .
CDR3nt: TGTGCCACCAGTGATTCAAGACAGCTCTATGGCTACACCTTC
CDR3aa: CATSDSRQLYGYTF

d_gene: .
v_gene: TRBV2
j_gene: TRBJ1-5
abundance: .
CDR3nt: TGTGCCAGCAGTGAAGGGGCTAGCCCAAATCAGCCCCAGCATTTT
CDR3aa: CASSEGASPNQPQHF

d_gene: TRBD1
v_gene: TRBV18
j_gene: TRBJ1-4
abundance: .
CDR3nt: TGTGCCAGCTCTCCCGGGACAGGGGAGGAAAAACTGTTTTTT
CDR3aa: CASSPGTGEEKLFF

d_gene: TRBD2
v_gene: TRBV15
j_gene: TRBJ2-1
abundance: .
CDR3nt: TGTGCCACCAGCAGTGTTCCTAGCGGGGATTACAATGAGCAGTTCTTC
CDR3aa: CATSSVPSGDYNEQFF

d_gene: .
v_gene: TRBV7-9
j_gene: TRBJ2-5
abundance: .
CDR3nt: TGTGCCAGCAGCCTGACTGGAAGTGGGACCCAGTACTTC
CDR3aa: CASSLTGSGTQYF

d_gene: TRBD1
v_gene: TRBV11-2
j_gene: TRBJ2-2
abundance: .
CDR3nt: TGTGCCAGCAGCCCCGGGACAGGGACCCACACCGGGGAGCTGTTTTTT
CDR3aa: CASSPGTGTHTGELFF

d_gene: .
v_gene: TRBV6-5
j_gene: TRBJ1-6
abundance: few
CDR3nt: TGTGCCAGCAGTCGTACAGATTATAATTCACCCCTCCACTTT
CDR3aa: CASSRTDYNSPLHF

d_gene: .
v_gene: TRBV7-2
j_gene: TRBJ1-1
abundance: .
CDR3nt: TGTGCCAGCAGCTTATTTTCTAGGATGAACACTGAAGCTTTCTTT
CDR3aa: CASSLFSRMNTEAFF

d_gene: .
v_gene: TRBV7-2
j_gene: TRBJ1-1
abundance: .
CDR3nt: TGTGCCAGCAGCTTAAGCCCGGGTGATGGGGCTTTCTTT
CDR3aa: CASSLSPGDGAFF

d_gene: TRBD1
v_gene: TRBV19
j_gene: TRBJ1-2
abundance: .
CDR3nt: TGTGCCAGTAGTATAGGTGGGGACAGAGCTTTCTTCTACACCTTC
CDR3aa: CASSIGGDRAFFYTF

d_gene: .
v_gene: TRBV6-5
j_gene: TRBJ1-2
abundance: .
CDR3nt: TGTGCCAGCAGTTGGAGGGAGGGGCGCTATGGCTACACCTTC
CDR3aa: CASSWREGRYGYTF

d_gene: .
v_gene: TRBV12-5
j_gene: TRBJ1-6
abundance: .
CDR3nt: TGTGCTAGTGGTTTGGAATTGGGGGCGCCTAATTCACCCCTCCACTTT
CDR3aa: CASGLELGAPNSPLHF

d_gene: TRBD1
v_gene: TRBV7-9
j_gene: TRBJ1-4
abundance: .
CDR3nt: TGTGCCAGCAGCTCCGGGACAGGGTTAGGAAAACTGTTTTTT
CDR3aa: CASSSGTGLGKLFF

d_gene: TRBD1
v_gene: TRBV19
j_gene: TRBJ1-1
abundance: few
CDR3nt: TGTGCCAGTAGTACCCGGGACAGGATAAGGGCTTTCTTT
CDR3aa: CASSTRDRIRAFF

d_gene: .
v_gene: TRBV2
j_gene: TRBJ1-2
abundance: once
CDR3nt: TGTGCCAGCAGTCCTATCAGGCAGGGAACTAACTATGGCTACACCTTC
CDR3aa: CASSPIRQGTNYGYTF

d_gene: .
v_gene: TRBV2
j_gene: TRBJ1-2
abundance: .
CDR3nt: TGTGCCAGCAGTGAAGTTCCAGGGGTCGGTGGCTACACCTTC
CDR3aa: CASSEVPGVGGYTF

d_gene: TRBD1
v_gene: TRBV24-1
j_gene: TRBJ1-1
abundance: .
CDR3nt: TGTGCCACCAGTGACGGATCGCGGACAGGGATGGACACTGAAGCTTTCTTT
CDR3aa: CATSDGSRTGMDTEAFF

d_gene: TRBD1
v_gene: TRBV5-4
j_gene: TRBJ2-6
abundance: .
CDR3nt: TGTGCCAGCAGCGCAGGGGGCGCGGGTGGGGCCAACGTCCTGACTTTC
CDR3aa: CASSAGGAGGANVLTF

d_gene: TRBD2
v_gene: TRBV4-1
j_gene: TRBJ2-3
abundance: .
CDR3nt: TGCGCCAGCAGCCAAGATATCCGGGGGGGTGGGGATACGCAGTATTTT
CDR3aa: CASSQDIRGGGDTQYF

d_gene: .
v_gene: TRBV6-5
j_gene: TRBJ2-1
abundance: .
CDR3nt: TGTGCCAGTCTATTGTCGGGGGAATACAATGAGCAGTTCTTC
CDR3aa: CASLLSGEYNEQFF

d_gene: TRBD1
v_gene: TRBV5-3
j_gene: TRBJ1-1
abundance: .
CDR3nt: TGTGCCAGAAGTCTCGGACAGGCCGGAGGGGCTATGAACACTGAAGCTTTCTTT
CDR3aa: CARSLGQAGGAMNTEAFF

d_gene: .
v_gene: TRBV7-9
j_gene: TRBJ1-2
abundance: .
CDR3nt: TGTGCCAGCAGCCAGGGCAGGGCTAACTATGGCTACACCTTC
CDR3aa: CASSQGRANYGYTF

d_gene: TRBD1
v_gene: TRBV4-1
j_gene: TRBJ1-1
abundance: .
CDR3nt: TGCGCCAGCAGCCAAGGGGACAGAGTAAACACTGAAGCTTTCTTT
CDR3aa: CASSQGDRVNTEAFF

d_gene: .
v_gene: TRBV21-1
j_gene: TRBJ1-1
abundance: once
CDR3nt: TGTGCCAGCAGCAAACGCCCAGGGTCCGACACTGAAGCTTTCTTT
CDR3aa: CASSKRPGSDTEAFF

d_gene: .
v_gene: TRBV29-1
j_gene: TRBJ2-3
abundance: .
CDR3nt: TGCAGCGTAGCAGGGGACACAGGGATTCGCACAGATACGCAGTATTTT
CDR3aa: CSVAGDTGIRTDTQYF

d_gene: TRBD1
v_gene: TRBV6-2/TRBV6-3
j_gene: TRBJ1-1
abundance: .
CDR3nt: TGTGCCAGCAGTACAGGGGTCACTGAAGCTTTCTTT
CDR3aa: CASSTGVTEAFF

d_gene: TRBD1
v_gene: TRBV7-9
j_gene: TRBJ1-4
abundance: .
CDR3nt: TGTGCCAGCAGTTTGGGGACAGGGAATGAAAAACTGTTTTTT
CDR3aa: CASSLGTGNEKLFF

d_gene: TRBD1
v_gene: TRBV6-5
j_gene: TRBJ2-5
abundance: .
CDR3nt: TGTGCCAGCAGTTTAGGGACAGCCCAAGAGACCCAGTACTTC
CDR3aa: CASSLGTAQETQYF

d_gene: TRBD1
v_gene: TRBV6-5
j_gene: TRBJ2-2
abundance: .
CDR3nt: TGTGCCAGCGGACAGGACACCGGGGAGCTGTTTTTT
CDR3aa: CASGQDTGELFF

d_gene: .
v_gene: TRBV19
j_gene: TRBJ2-5
abundance: .
CDR3nt: TGTGCCAGTCGCCAGGGAGGGGGAGAGACCCAGTACTTC
CDR3aa: CASRQGGGETQYF

d_gene: TRBD1
v_gene: TRBV6-6
j_gene: TRBJ1-4
abundance: .
CDR3nt: TGTGCCAGCAGTCTCGGGACAGTTCGTAATGAAAAACTGTTTTTT
CDR3aa: CASSLGTVRNEKLFF

d_gene: TRBD1
v_gene: TRBV27
j_gene: TRBJ1-2
abundance: .
CDR3nt: TGTGCCAGCAGTTGGGACAGTAACTATGGCTACACCTTC
CDR3aa: CASSWDSNYGYTF

d_gene: TRBD2
v_gene: TRBV19
j_gene: TRBJ2-3
abundance: .
CDR3nt: TGTGCCAGTAGTATAGGTGGGCTAGCGGGGATCTGGGGGACGCAGTATTTT
CDR3aa: CASSIGGLAGIWGTQYF

d_gene: .
v_gene: TRBV10-3
j_gene: TRBJ2-3
abundance: .
CDR3nt: TGTGCCATCAGCGAACAACTAGGCCCGTGGTATTTT
CDR3aa: CAISEQLGPWYF

d_gene: .
v_gene: TRBV3-1/TRBV3-2
j_gene: TRBJ1-4
abundance: .
CDR3nt: TGTGCCAGCAGCAAATTAAATAATGAAAAACTGTTTTTT
CDR3aa: CASSKLNNEKLFF

d_gene: .
v_gene: TRBV5-3
j_gene: TRBJ1-1
abundance: .
CDR3nt: TGTGCCAGAAGCTTAAACAGGGAGAACACTGAAGCTTTCTTT
CDR3aa: CARSLNRENTEAFF

d_gene: .
v_gene: TRBV11-3
j_gene: TRBJ1-1
abundance: .
CDR3nt: TGTGCCAGCAGCTTATTCGCTAAAGCCGAAGCTTTCTTT
CDR3aa: CASSLFAKAEAFF

d_gene: .
v_gene: TRBV19
j_gene: TRBJ2-3
abundance: .
CDR3nt: TGTGCCAGTAGTCCAAGTCCGGGAGTCGCAGATACGCAGTATTTT
CDR3aa: CASSPSPGVADTQYF